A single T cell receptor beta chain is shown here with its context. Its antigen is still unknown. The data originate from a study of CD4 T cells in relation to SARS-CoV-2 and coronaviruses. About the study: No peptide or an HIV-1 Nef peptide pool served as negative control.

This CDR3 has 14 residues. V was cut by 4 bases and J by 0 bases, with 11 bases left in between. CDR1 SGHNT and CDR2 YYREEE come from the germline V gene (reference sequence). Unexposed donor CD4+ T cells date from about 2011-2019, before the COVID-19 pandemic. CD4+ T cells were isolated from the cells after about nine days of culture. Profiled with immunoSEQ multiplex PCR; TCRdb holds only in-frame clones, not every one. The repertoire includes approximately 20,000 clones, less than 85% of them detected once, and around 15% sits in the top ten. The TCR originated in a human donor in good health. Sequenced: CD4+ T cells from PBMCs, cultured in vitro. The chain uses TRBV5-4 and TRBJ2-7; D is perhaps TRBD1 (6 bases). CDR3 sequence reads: CASSRTGSSYEQYF. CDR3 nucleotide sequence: TGTGCCAGCAGCCGCACAGGGAGCTCCTACGAGCAGTACTTC.